These 5 T cell receptor beta chains came from one sample sequenced in a study of monozygotic twins with inflammatory bowel disease. TCRdb re-called the 5' RACE reads; one entry per CDR3 protein, DNA not given. This sample's table reports some 160,000 distinct CDR3 sequences. Sequencing input: blood. Receptor source: a human donor with ulcerative colitis or Crohn's disease, or a healthy co-twin of an affected twin (not recorded which).

The rearrangement links TRBV19 to TRBJ1-1; with no DNA, the TCRdb D assignment of TRBD1 cannot be verified. The CDR3 runs 15 residues. Germline CDR1 LNHDA, CDR2 SQIVND (reference sequence). The CDR3 sequence is CASSILVQGDTEAFF.

The chain employs TRBV5-1 and TRBJ2-1; checking the TCRdb D call of TRBD2 is not possible without DNA. The CDR3 consists of 18 residues. Germline V gene sequence: CDR1 SGHRS, CDR2 YFSETQ. The CDR3 spells CATQAGGSPPPSYNEQFF.

The CDR3 is CASSPGEAPSTDTQYF. V gene TRBV28 combines with J gene TRBJ2-3; the D call of TRBD2 rests on TCRdb alone, since no DNA is present to check it. The CDR3 is made up of 16 amino acids. The germline V gene encodes CDR1 MDHEN and CDR2 SYDVKM.

The genes are TRBV12-3 or TRBV12-4 and TRBJ1-2; TCRdb's assignment of TRBD1 cannot be checked, as there is no DNA. This CDR3 spans 13 amino acids. The CDR3 loop reads CASSRTGGYGYTF.

The CDR3 spells CASSMARTSGRAYEQYF. The V call is TRBV19, the J call TRBJ2-7; the D call of TRBD2 rests on TCRdb alone, since no DNA is present to check it. The length of the CDR3 is 17 residues. Per the germline V gene, CDR1 is LNHDA and CDR2 is SQIVND (reference sequence).